This T cell receptor beta chain derives from a study of OX40 agonist ivuxolimab in advanced cancers. Overall study context: Participants, 80% to 90% male, averaged about 56 years of age, ranging from roughly 23 to 80. Three partial responders included one hepatocellular carcinoma patient and two cutaneous melanoma patients. Study-level results: Clones of CD4+ and CD8+ blood T cells grew by week 6 at doses of 0.1 to 3.0 mg/kg. Researchers report that CD8+ T cells had, on average, more expanded clones than CD4+.

There are many counts of this clone. Its antigen is undetermined. A read error is likely, as this CDR3 ends without the conserved phenylalanine or tryptophan. Because the CDR3's place on the DNA is in doubt, the DNA is left out and the CDR3 is given as listed by TCRdb. In germline, CDR1 is SGDLS, CDR2 YYNGEE. From its first to its last residue, the CDR3 has 10 amino acids. The repertoire was sequenced with immunoSEQ multiplex PCR; TCRdb's copy has only in-frame clones and lacks some. The table includes about 36,000 clones, over 60% detected once. Source: CD4+ or CD8+ T cells sorted from blood, taken in a trial of the OX40 agonist ivuxolimab. The clonotype comes from an adult with an advanced solid tumor such as melanoma, head and neck, liver or kidney cancer. The chain links TRBV9 to TRBJ1-4. The chain's CDR3 is CASSGLGPSL.